The clone carrying this T cell receptor (beta chain) was seen a handful of times. TCRdb processed the 5' RACE reads anew with MiXCR; each CDR3 protein has one entry. The sample yields 100,000 to 150,000 distinct CDR3 sequences, over 8% seen once. This sample stems from a study of T cells after yellow fever vaccination. This CDR3 comprises 15 residues. After removal of 0 bases from V and 4 bases from J, the junction contained 2 bases not matched to a gene. Germline lookup yields CDR1 SGHDT and CDR2 YYEEEE. The sample was CD8+ T cells sorted from PBMCs, taken on the day of the yellow fever booster vaccination. This chain links TRBV5-6 with TRBJ2-1; 9 bases agree with TRBD2. The TCR comes from a young man who received the YFV17D yellow fever vaccine. The CDR3 DNA sequence: TGTGCCAGCAGCTTGGGCGGGGGGGATTACAATGAGCAGTTCTTC. Protein: CASSLGGGDYNEQFF.